This is a list of T cell receptor beta chains from one sample in a study of CD8 T cells in ankylosing spondylitis. TCRdb re-analysed the 5' RACE reads in MiXCR, keeping a single row per CDR3 protein. This table holds some 270,000 distinct CDR3 sequences, about 20% found once. The sequenced material came from blood, either unsorted or a sorted T cell fraction (not recorded which). These receptors all stem from a male donor with ankylosing spondylitis or in good health (not recorded which). Each CDR3 is given with its conserved first and last residue. Fields, in order: J gene, V gene, clone size, D gene, CDR3 protein, CDR3 DNA. A D gene is named only where the DNA matches it firmly. Not all rows give a size; the values are once, few, many and, for expanded clones, a class.

>TRBJ1-1|TRBV27|NA|TRBD1
CASTPDRGGSEAFF
TGTGCCAGCACCCCGGACAGGGGAGGATCTGAAGCTTTCTTT
>TRBJ2-1|TRBV29-1|NA|TRBD1
CSVEDRTGINEQFF
TGCAGCGTTGAAGACCGGACAGGGATCAATGAGCAGTTCTTC
>TRBJ1-5|TRBV6-2/TRBV6-3|once|NA
CASSPDGVGPYSNQPQHF
TGTGCCAGCAGCCCCGACGGGGTGGGTCCTTATAGCAATCAGCCCCAGCATTTT
>TRBJ1-5|TRBV12-3/TRBV12-4|medium-sized|NA
CASSLEAHYSNQPQHF
TGTGCCAGCAGTTTAGAGGCACACTATAGCAATCAGCCCCAGCATTTT
>TRBJ2-1|TRBV29-1|many|NA
CSVEYLYNEQFF
TGCAGCGTTGAATATTTGTACAATGAGCAGTTCTTC
>TRBJ2-2|TRBV6-1|few|NA
CASSDWGGTNTGELFF
TGTGCCAGCAGTGATTGGGGAGGGACAAACACCGGGGAGCTGTTTTTT
>TRBJ2-1|TRBV28|few|TRBD2
CASSLASGRGNEQFF
TGTGCCAGCAGTTTAGCTAGCGGGAGGGGCAATGAGCAGTTCTTC
>TRBJ2-3|TRBV7-3|few|NA
CASSFTGTSTDTQYF
TGTGCCAGCAGCTTTACAGGGACTAGCACAGATACGCAGTATTTT
>TRBJ2-7|TRBV12-3/TRBV12-4|NA|TRBD1
CASSLDWGQGAYEQYF
TGTGCCAGCAGTTTAGATTGGGGACAGGGGGCCTACGAGCAGTACTTC
>TRBJ1-2|TRBV20-1|many|TRBD1
CTNRGADYGYTF
TGCACGAACAGGGGCGCCGACTATGGCTACACCTTC
>TRBJ2-1|TRBV12-3/TRBV12-4|NA|NA
CASTRRVDEQFF
TGTGCCAGCACCCGAAGGGTGGATGAGCAGTTCTTC
>TRBJ2-2|TRBV1|few|NA
CTSSQDFGLAGGNTGELFF
TGCACCAGCAGCCAAGATTTCGGACTAGCGGGAGGGAACACCGGGGAGCTGTTTTTT
>TRBJ1-2|TRBV7-9|few|TRBD1
CASSPTGPNYGYTF
TGTGCCAGCAGCCCGACAGGGCCGAACTATGGCTACACCTTC
>TRBJ2-1|TRBV6-1|NA|NA
CASSGSDSYNEQFF
TGTGCCAGCAGTGGTAGCGACTCCTACAATGAGCAGTTCTTC
>TRBJ2-7|TRBV7-9|NA|TRBD2
CASSTPGTSYEQYF
TGTGCCAGCAGCACTCCCGGGACTAGCTACGAGCAGTACTTC
>TRBJ2-1|TRBV11-2|NA|NA
CASSLSFYGTDNEQFF
TGTGCCAGCAGCTTAAGTTTCTACGGTACCGACAATGAGCAGTTCTTC
>TRBJ1-1|TRBV12-5|few|NA
CASGPGGTEAFF
TGTGCTAGTGGTCCGGGGGGCACTGAAGCTTTCTTT
>TRBJ2-7|TRBV29-1|few|NA
CSVEGPGAPYEQYF
TGCAGCGTCGAAGGACCCGGGGCTCCCTACGAGCAGTACTTC
>TRBJ2-7|TRBV29-1|NA|NA
CSVEEVLAGPGEQYF
TGCAGCGTTGAAGAAGTGCTCGCCGGACCCGGGGAGCAGTACTTC
>TRBJ2-6|TRBV12-3/TRBV12-4|NA|NA
CASSSVPGPRANVLTF
TGTGCCAGCAGTTCCGTCCCGGGGCCGCGGGCCAACGTCCTGACTTTC
>TRBJ2-7|TRBV9|NA|NA
CASSPRIGSYEQYF
TGTGCCAGCAGCCCACGTATAGGCTCCTACGAGCAGTACTTC
>TRBJ2-1|TRBV20-1|NA|TRBD2
CSASRRGGAYNEQFF
TGCAGTGCTAGCAGGCGGGGGGGCGCCTACAATGAGCAGTTCTTC
>TRBJ1-6|TRBV4-1|few|NA
CASSRLRGDNSPLHF
TGCGCCAGCAGCCGTCTCAGGGGAGACAATTCACCCCTCCACTTT
>TRBJ2-7|TRBV28|many|NA
CASKNYYEQYF
TGTGCCAGCAAGAACTACTACGAGCAGTACTTC
>TRBJ2-7|TRBV20-1|many|TRBD2
CSAREGGGFYEQYF
TGCAGTGCTAGAGAGGGGGGAGGGTTCTACGAGCAGTACTTC
>TRBJ2-2|TRBV6-4|many|NA
CASSPTTTGELFF
TGTGCCAGCAGCCCAACAACCACCGGGGAGCTGTTTTTT
>TRBJ1-5|TRBV5-1|many|NA
CASRLEGLGDQPQHF
TGCGCCAGCAGATTAGAGGGTCTCGGGGATCAGCCCCAGCATTTT
>TRBJ2-7|TRBV27|NA|TRBD2
CASSPTGTSFYEQYF
TGTGCCAGCAGTCCGACCGGGACTAGTTTCTACGAGCAGTACTTC
>TRBJ2-4|TRBV5-8|few|NA
CAGGDLRGVDYKNIQYF
TGTGCCGGAGGGGACCTTCGGGGAGTGGATTATAAAAACATTCAGTACTTC
>TRBJ2-5|TRBV11-1|NA|TRBD2
CASSRGLVMYQETQYF
TGTGCCAGCAGCCGGGGACTAGTAATGTACCAAGAGACCCAGTACTTC
>TRBJ2-7|TRBV20-1|NA|NA
CSARNLLASYEQYF
TGCAGTGCTAGAAACCTGCTTGCCTCCTACGAGCAGTACTTC
>TRBJ2-3|TRBV20-1|NA|TRBD2
CSAVGLAGSGSTDTQYF
TGCAGTGCTGTGGGACTAGCGGGCTCCGGAAGCACAGATACGCAGTATTTT
>TRBJ2-1|TRBV4-2|few|TRBD2
CASSQWTSGPNNEQFF
TGTGCCAGCAGCCAGTGGACTAGCGGTCCTAACAATGAGCAGTTCTTC
>TRBJ2-1|TRBV25-1|many|NA
CATLQAGLYGNEQFF
TGTGCCACCCTACAAGCGGGCCTTTATGGGAATGAGCAGTTCTTC
>TRBJ2-7|TRBV7-8|NA|TRBD1
CASSPGQAPGEQYF
TGTGCCAGCAGCCCGGGACAGGCCCCCGGCGAGCAGTACTTC
>TRBJ1-1|TRBV12-3/TRBV12-4|NA|TRBD1
CASSGDRGTEAFF
TGTGCCAGCAGTGGAGACAGGGGTACTGAAGCTTTCTTT
>TRBJ1-1|TRBV20-1|many|TRBD1
CSAKGGQGATEAFF
TGCAGTGCTAAGGGGGGACAGGGGGCCACTGAAGCTTTCTTT
>TRBJ2-7|TRBV7-9|NA|TRBD1
CASSLVPIDRGVYEQYF
TGTGCCAGCAGCTTAGTCCCGATCGACAGGGGGGTCTACGAGCAGTACTTC
>TRBJ2-2|TRBV5-1|few|NA
CASSLVAGSNTGELFF
TGCGCCAGCAGCTTGGTTGCAGGCTCGAACACCGGGGAGCTGTTTTTT
>TRBJ1-5|TRBV4-3|NA|NA
CASSQSLRQYNQPQHF
TGCGCCAGCAGCCAAAGCCTCCGACAGTACAATCAGCCCCAGCATTTT
>TRBJ1-1|TRBV29-1|NA|NA
CSVLGTDWLNTEAFF
TGCAGCGTTCTAGGGACGGATTGGCTGAACACTGAAGCTTTCTTT
>TRBJ2-7|TRBV29-1|few|TRBD1
CSVRTGRSGEQYF
TGCAGCGTTAGGACAGGGAGGAGTGGAGAGCAGTACTTC
>TRBJ1-1|TRBV27|few|NA
CASSKDGLNTEAFF
TGTGCCAGCAGTAAGGACGGACTGAACACTGAAGCTTTCTTT
>TRBJ1-1|TRBV11-2|NA|NA
CASSSSIGRDTEAFF
TGTGCCAGCAGCTCATCAATAGGGCGGGACACTGAAGCTTTCTTT
>TRBJ2-1|TRBV7-6|few|TRBD1
CASSRDRDRANNEQFF
TGTGCCAGCAGCCGGGACCGGGACAGGGCAAACAATGAGCAGTTCTTC